The TCR beta chain described here comes from a study of blood T cell repertoires in COVID-19. This table comes from immunoSEQ multiplex PCR, and its TCRdb copy is limited to in-frame clones, with some not included. The sample contains around 250,000 clones, 86% of which appear only once. CDR1 and CDR2 from the germline V gene are LGHDT and YNNKEL (reference sequence). Germline trimming cut 6 bases from V and 5 bases from J; bases unmatched to any gene: 5. The CDR3 length is 14 residues. This chain uses TRBV3-1 (or the pseudogene TRBV3-2) with TRBJ2-5; 11 bases are shared with TRBD2. The clonotype originates from a man aged 30 to 39 who had recovered from COVID-19. Sequencing was done on a sample of peripheral blood. The DNA for the CDR3 is TGTGCCAGCAGGCCTAGCGGGGGGTCGGAGACCCAGTACTTC. Amino acids: CASRPSGGSETQYF.